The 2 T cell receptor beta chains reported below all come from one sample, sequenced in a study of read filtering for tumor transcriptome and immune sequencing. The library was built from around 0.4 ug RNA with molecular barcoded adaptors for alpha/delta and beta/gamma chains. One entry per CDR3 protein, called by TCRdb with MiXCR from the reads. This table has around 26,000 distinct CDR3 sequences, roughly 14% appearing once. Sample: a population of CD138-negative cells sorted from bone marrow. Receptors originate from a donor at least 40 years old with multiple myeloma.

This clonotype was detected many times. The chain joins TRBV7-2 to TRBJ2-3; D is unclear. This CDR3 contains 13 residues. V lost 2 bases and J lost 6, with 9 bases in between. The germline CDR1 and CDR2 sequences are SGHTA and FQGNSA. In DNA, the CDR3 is TGTGCCAGCAGCTTAAGGTCGGAGGATACGCAGTATTTT. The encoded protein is CASSLRSEDTQYF.

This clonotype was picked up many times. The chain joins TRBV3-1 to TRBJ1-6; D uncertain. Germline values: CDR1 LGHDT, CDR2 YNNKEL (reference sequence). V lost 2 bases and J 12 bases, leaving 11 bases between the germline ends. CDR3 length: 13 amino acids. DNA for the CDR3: TGTGCCAGCAGCCAATCCGGGCTGGAACCCCTCCACTTT. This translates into CASSQSGLEPLHF. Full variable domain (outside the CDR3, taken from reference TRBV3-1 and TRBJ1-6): DTAVSQTPKYLVTQMGNDKSIKCEQNLGHDTMYWYKQDSKKFLKIMFSYNNKELIINETVPNRFSPKSPDKAHLNLHINSLELGDSAVYFCASSQSGLEPLHFGNGTRLTVT.